This T cell receptor (beta chain) was recorded in a study of coeliac disease (dated by TCRdb to 2021 to 2024). Study-wide context: Coeliac patients were categorised as having newly diagnosed active disease, refractory coeliac disease type I, or disease controlled by a gluten-free diet. Because high-resolution HLA typing was not available, biased TRBV7-2 usage was examined as a proof of principle. Small intestinal lymphocyte fractions from coeliac and non-coeliac patients were analysed in the study using next-generation sequencing of rearranged TRB and TRG CDR3 regions. The study set out to describe the TR repertoires of small intestinal T cells in active coeliac disease, refractory type I coeliac disease, and coeliac disease treated with a gluten-free diet. A total of roughly 30 patients took part in the full study: approximately 22 had serologically confirmed coeliac disease and 8 were controls with non-small intestinal disorders. TRB sequencing worked for samples from 26 to 30 subjects, and these included 24 paired bulk unsorted intraepithelial and lamina propria cell samples.

General study outcomes and caveats: Compared with controls, active coeliac intraepithelial and lamina propria samples had TRB and TRG repertoires of lower clonality, which suggests that diverse T cells were recruited. High-purity fractions were not obtained when intraepithelial cells were separated from lamina propria cells, so cross-contamination between compartments was possible. TRB repertoires were mostly private, with most amino acid sequences found in only one sample, and V-gene usage showed no significant difference between disease groups. The authors considered the approach unsuitable for unbiased detection of gliadin-specific T cells, which are scarce and rarely shared between patients.

Cells were frozen in aliquots of some 550,000 in DMSO/FBS in liquid nitrogen, and a single aliquot from each fraction was used for sequencing. Every one of the 30 study patients had an endoscopy and a small intestinal biopsy. Intraepithelial cells were released by stirring biopsies for one hour at 37°C in RPMI containing EGTA, MgCl2 and 1% FBS. Genomic DNA was extracted from frozen unsorted cell fractions with the Qiagen DNeasy blood extraction kit. Notes on this clone: Its binding antigen is unknown. Per-base qualities were not stored, and no clone one base away is much larger.

The library was produced with the immunoSEQ multiplex PCR assay. The TR loci underwent multiplexed PCR amplification, with J gene segments targeted by reverse primers and V gene segments targeted by forward primers. The amplified CDR3 regions were sequenced using the Illumina HiSeq System. In the source study's methods: To strip out PCR and sequencing errors and collapse the data into unique sequences, a nearest-neighbour algorithm merged closely related reads. Repertoires were summarised by clonality and by T cell density, defined as TR molecules per amount of genomic DNA input. Public TRs were defined as CDR3 amino acid sequences in at least 80% of unsorted samples, then tested for differential abundance between coeliac and control samples. Kruskal-Wallis tests followed by Dunn post-tests were used to test for differences in clonality and density between disease groups. TCRdb mirrors the immuneACCESS table, restricted to in-frame sequences. Some clones are absent from its copies; in checked studies, under half trace to an unresolved V gene, and the reason for the others is unknown. Clonal size and the V and J genes are those of that table, whereas D and trimming came from the DNA. The sample yields some 3,100 clones; roughly half were counted once. Roughly 10% of the sample is in the top ten clones.

From the germline V gene (reference sequence), CDR1 is LNHDA and CDR2 is SQIVND. V and J are truncated by 4 bases and 9 bases respectively, leaving an intervening sequence of 15 bases. From the cysteine through the phenylalanine, the CDR3 covers 13 amino acids. Only the CDR3 DNA stays, 39 bases, in frame from base 1. Sequenced material: intraepithelial lymphocytes from the gut. Interpreted using the paper, the cell subset or site label stands for: intraepithelial cell (IEC) fraction of small intestinal biopsy. The rearranged segments are TRBV19 and TRBJ1-2; TRBD1 is a weak D gene call, 5 bases matching. The sequence derives from a man aged 50 or older with active celiac disease. The bases read TGTGCCAGTAGTACCGACAGCCACCTTCGCTACACCTTC. Its amino acids are CASSTDSHLRYTF.